The clone carrying this T cell receptor (beta chain) was counted only a few times. Antigen unknown. The individuals who served as donors were healthy Caucasians living in Russia, aged about 6 to 90. This specimen comes from a study of blood T cells in healthy people across ages. Trimming took 5 bases from V and 7 from J, leaving 15 bases between them. CDR3 length: 15 amino acids. CDR1 and CDR2 (germline): SGHVS, FNYEAQ. General observations from the study: A strong correlation was seen between TCR beta diversity and naive T cell percentage. Conclusively comparing naive with antigen-experienced cells was impossible with unsorted PBMCs.

Sample-barcoded 5' priming and a J-beta primer mix drove a second PCR of 7 to 11 cycles. Each CDR3 protein gets one entry after TCRdb re-called the 5' RACE reads with MiXCR. The sample carries over 600,000 distinct CDR3 sequences, 40% to 45% recorded once. V gene TRBV7-6 combines with J gene TRBJ2-6, with D perhaps given as TRBD1 or TRBD2 (6 bases each). Sequencing was performed on blood. This clonotype was sampled from a man at least 80 years old in good health. The CDR3 DNA is TGTGCCAGCAGCGCCTGGGGGGCAGGAGCCAACGTCCTGACTTTC. It codes for CASSAWGAGANVLTF.